The clone carrying this T cell receptor beta chain was seen repeatedly, ten times or more. The antigen remains undetermined. There are 14 residues in the CDR3. Per the germline V gene, CDR1 is KGHSH and CDR2 is LQKENI. The germline V and J ends were trimmed by 6 bases and 1 base, with 12 bases remaining between them. The record originates from a study of regulatory T cells in long-lasting Graves disease. At the level of the study: Less than 3 months of antithyroid drugs had been taken by newly diagnosed Graves' patients. Study results and caveats: Persistent disease preferred TRBV28, TRBJ1-2 and TRBJ2-5; new disease, TRBV20-1 and TRBJ2-1.

TCR beta libraries were built with iRepertoire HTBI primers and Arm-PCR of CDR3 regions. TCRdb re-called the multiplex PCR reads through MiXCR, storing one row per CDR3 protein. The repertoire holds some 600,000 distinct CDR3 sequences, with roughly 16% as singletons. Time point denoted: newly diagnosed GD, antithyroid drugs for less than 3 months. Extracted PBMC RNA gave rise to the TCR library. In addition, the sample was reused for a study of T cells in Graves' hyperthyroidism and ophthalmopathy. In that study: An initial round of RT-PCR targeting the TCR CDR3 relied on the HTBI primer set.

The receptor was isolated from a man younger than 35 with Graves disease. This sequence joins TRBV18 and TRBJ1-1; maybe TRBD1 (6 bases). Source: peripheral blood mononuclear cells (PBMCs), taken at new diagnosis, from a patient treated with antithyroid drugs. CDR3 sequence: CASSVDRSNTEAFF. The CDR3 DNA follows: TGTGCCAGCTCCGTAGACAGGTCGAACACTGAAGCTTTCTTT.